Sequencing of this T cell receptor beta chain was carried out in a study of T cell changes during pregnancy in multiple sclerosis. Produced via immunoSEQ multiplex PCR; TCRdb's table is partial and in-frame only. The table records 90,000 to 120,000 clones, approximately 89% of them present only once. Germline CDR1 LNHDA, CDR2 SQIVND (reference sequence). The CDR3 sequence is 14 residues long. Trimming shortened V by 5 bases and J by 7 bases, and 18 bases separated the two germline ends. This sequence joins TRBV19 and TRBJ2-7, with D perhaps matching TRBD2 (6 bases). The sample in question was peripheral blood, obtained after pregnancy. This TCR came from a female donor with multiple sclerosis, enrolled in a pregnancy study. CDR3 coding DNA: TGTGCCAGTAGTCCACAGCCGAGGAGCGGGGAGCAGTACTTC. It is translated as CASSPQPRSGEQYF.